This T cell receptor beta chain came from a study of blood T cell repertoires in COVID-19 (dated by TCRdb to the early 2020s). Turning to the overall study: The collaborator samples originated in the United States, Italy and Spain and spanned the acute and convalescent phases of COVID-19. The prospective study material was composed of cDNA or gDNA derived from T cells, B-cell-depleted T cells, or PBMCs. Subjects who had been exposed to COVID-19, were actively infected with it, or had recovered from it provided the deeply sampled blood TCRbeta repertoires that made up the dataset. The repertoires were released in a freely available public database intended as a resource for research on the immune response to SARS-CoV-2. Samples came from the ongoing ImmuneRACE study (first 160 participants) plus 1,254 subjects from 6 global collaborators. A de-identified subject ID, COVID-19 status, age in years and sex were almost always included in the sample metadata. Where available, HLA class I and class II types were obtained from metadata supplied by the sample provider rather than from assay-based typing.

Whole blood was collected in K2EDTA tubes by collaborating institutions according to the institutions' own protocols. For TCRbeta analysis, collaborators shipped samples as frozen whole blood, isolated PBMCs, or DNA extracted from either of those sample types. As concerns this clone: Its antigen is currently not known. Base quality data are lacking; no much larger clone is found one base away.

TCRbeta CDR3 regions were amplified from genomic DNA by means of the immunoSEQ Assay, a bias-controlled multiplex PCR. The published analysis was carried out like this. The number of nucleated cells in each sample was estimated from the amplification of reference gene primers within the assay. Sequence reads were collapsed and filtered to measure the absolute abundance of every unique TCRbeta CDR3 rearrangement. For each sample, productive Simpson clonality was calculated as the square root of Simpson's diversity index over productive rearrangements. The clones in this table, taken by TCRdb from immuneACCESS, are in-frame only. Not every clone is retained; where verified, under half of the shortfall comes from an unresolved V gene, and the cause of the rest is unknown. That table gives V, J and clone size, and the DNA gave D and trimming. The sample yields about 180,000 clones; about nine tenths were counted once. Roughly 20% of the sample is held by the ten biggest clonotypes.

Overall study outcomes, separate from this receptor: The quantity of clinical and demographic metadata differed by source and by participant and was supplied without curation.

Its CDR3 holds 16 amino acids, cysteine through phenylalanine. Of all the DNA, just the CDR3 is kept, 48 bases in frame from base 1. Per the germline V gene, SNHLY is the CDR1 and FYNNEI is the CDR2. Unmatched junction bases come to 8, with V trimmed by 4 bases and J by 1 base. The specimen was peripheral blood. The rearrangement combines TRBV2 with TRBJ2-5; 8 central nucleotides agree with TRBD2. The TCR comes from a man in his 70s with active or convalescent COVID-19. CDR3 region: CASSGRTSPVQETQYF. The nucleotides are TGTGCCAGCAGTGGCCGGACTAGCCCCGTCCAAGAGACCCAGTACTTC.